Below are 8 T cell receptor beta chains sequenced from a single sample in a study of graft-versus-host responses after intestinal transplantation. Produced via immunoSEQ multiplex PCR; TCRdb's table is partial and in-frame only. This table has thousands of clones, over 55% appearing once. Graft tissue processing released intraepithelial and lamina propria lymphocytes. The source was ileum tissue, collected 1018 days after intestinal transplantation. These receptor sequences come from a human patient who received an intestinal transplant, so some T cells may come from the graft donor.

J is TRBJ2-6 and V is TRBV7-9; TRBD1 aligns across 7 bases. In germline, CDR1 is SEHNR, CDR2 FQNEAQ (reference sequence). Trimming cost V 5 bases and J 0 bases; bases outside gene matches: 10. The CDR3 is 18 residues long. CDR3 DNA: TGTGCCAGCAGCCCCCGACAGGGTCTTACCTCTGGGGCCAACGTCCTGACTTTC. The encoded protein is CASSPRQGLTSGANVLTF. Drawing the rest from reference TRBV7-9 and TRBJ2-6, the complete variable domain is DTGVSQNPRHKITKRGQNVTFRCDPISEHNRLYWYRQTLGQGPEFLTYFQNEAQLEKSRLLSDRFSAERPKGSFSTLEIQRTEQGDSAMYLCASSPRQGLTSGANVLTFGAGSRLTVL.

The J gene is TRBJ2-1, the V gene TRBV18; 13 nucleotides align to TRBD2. The CDR3 runs 19 residues. Germline V gene lookup returns CDR1 KGHSH and CDR2 LQKENI. V trimming: 2 bases; J trimming: 8 bases; junction bases outside the gene matches: 15. CDR3 coding DNA: TGTGCCAGCTCACCAATCTTTTCTCTGACTAGCGGGGGGAACTATGAGCAGTTCTTC. Encoded protein: CASSPIFSLTSGGNYEQFF.

This clone appeared a few times. The chain joins TRBV7-9 to TRBJ2-7, with 9 nucleotides matching TRBD1. The J segment lost 2 bases and the V segment lost 6 bases, leaving 5 bases of the junction unmatched. The germline V gene encodes CDR1 SEHNR and CDR2 FQNEAQ (reference sequence). The CDR3 is 14 amino acids. In nucleotides, the CDR3 is TGTGCCAGCAGTCCGGGACAGGGCACCTACGAGCAGTACTTC. It yields the protein CASSPGQGTYEQYF.

The chain carries TRBV28 and TRBJ1-2; 9 bases map to TRBD1. Germline lookup yields CDR1 MDHEN and CDR2 SYDVKM. This CDR3 is 14 amino acids long. With V trimmed by 6 bases and J by 2 bases, 4 bases remained unmatched. DNA of the CDR3: TGTGCCAGCAGGACTGGACAGGGGAACTATGGCTACACCTTC. This sequence encodes CASRTGQGNYGYTF.

J is TRBJ1-6 and V is TRBV5-1; possible D gene TRBD1, 5 bases. Looked up from germline, CDR1 is SGHRS and CDR2 is YFSETQ. The CDR3 is 14 amino acids. Trimming took 1 base from V and 8 from J, leaving 10 bases between them. CDR3 in amino acids: CASSLRRGYSPLHF. The CDR3 bases are TGCGCCAGCAGCTTGCGTCGGGGGTATTCACCCCTCCACTTT.

The J gene is TRBJ2-2, the V gene TRBV6-1; possibly TRBD1 or TRBD2 for D (5 bases each). This CDR3 region has 18 residues. The germline gives CDR1 MNHNS, CDR2 SASEGT. The ends were cut back, 4 bases at V and 0 bases at J, with 18 bases in the middle. The CDR3 nucleotides are TGTGCCAGCAGTGCCTCCCTGCCGGGACCGACGAACACCGGGGAGCTGTTTTTT. Translated, it gives CASSASLPGPTNTGELFF.

This sequence joins TRBV7-2 and TRBJ2-5, with 11 bases matching TRBD2. V lost 10 bases to trimming and J lost 0 bases; unmatched junction nucleotides: 10. The CDR3 totals 16 residues. Per germline, CDR1 SGHTA and CDR2 FQGNSA. CDR3 residues: CAITQRTSGYQETQYF. The CDR3 bases are TGTGCCATCACACAAAGGACTAGCGGGTACCAAGAGACCCAGTACTTC. The entire variable domain, with the rest obtained from reference TRBV7-2 and TRBJ2-5, is as follows: GAGVSQSPSNKVTEKGKDVELRCDPISGHTALYWYRQSLGQGLEFLIYFQGNSAPDKSGLPSDRFSAERTGGSVSTLTIQRTQQEDSAVYLCAITQRTSGYQETQYFGPGTRLLVL.

The chain links TRBV13 to TRBJ2-7, with D possibly called TRBD1 or TRBD2 (5 bases each). There are 14 residues in the CDR3. The germline V and J ends were trimmed by 0 bases and 6 bases, with 12 bases remaining between them. CDR1 and CDR2 (germline): PRHDT, FYEKMQ (reference sequence). CDR3 sequence: CASSLGRDVPEQYF. Here the CDR3 DNA reads TGTGCCAGCAGCTTAGGCAGGGACGTGCCCGAGCAGTACTTC.